A selection of T cell receptor beta chains follows, all from one sample in a study of blood T cell repertoires in COVID-19. Generated by immunoSEQ multiplex PCR, the TCRdb table keeps only in-frame clones and is missing some. The sample lists about 160,000 clones; 82% were seen once. The material sequenced was peripheral blood. The origin of the receptors is a woman in her 40s with COVID-19, enrolled during active disease. The CDR3 runs from the conserved cysteine through the conserved F or W. Fields, in order: J gene, D gene, clone size, V gene, CDR3 protein, CDR3 DNA. A D gene is named only where the DNA matches it firmly. Where a row states a size, it is once, few, many or the class of an expanded clone; other rows omit it.

J gene: TRBJ2-7; D gene: NA; clone size: NA; V gene: TRBV11-2; CDR3 protein: CASSWTVGSYEQYF; CDR3 DNA: TGTGCCAGCAGCTGGACGGTAGGGAGCTACGAGCAGTACTTC
J gene: TRBJ2-1; D gene: NA; clone size: NA; V gene: TRBV6-2/TRBV6-3; CDR3 protein: CASSATSILTNEQFF; CDR3 DNA: TGTGCCAGCAGTGCTACTAGTATACTCACGAATGAGCAGTTCTTC
J gene: TRBJ1-5; D gene: NA; clone size: many; V gene: TRBV30; CDR3 protein: CAWSVQGQPQHF; CDR3 DNA: TGTGCCTGGAGTGTACAGGGTCAGCCCCAGCATTTT
J gene: TRBJ1-4; D gene: TRBD1; clone size: NA; V gene: TRBV9; CDR3 protein: CASSVGVGQGNEKLFF; CDR3 DNA: TGTGCCAGCAGCGTAGGCGTCGGACAGGGGAATGAAAAACTGTTTTTT
J gene: TRBJ2-5; D gene: TRBD2; clone size: NA; V gene: TRBV5-1; CDR3 protein: CASGSSGGQETQYF; CDR3 DNA: TGCGCCAGCGGGTCTAGCGGGGGGCAAGAGACCCAGTACTTC
J gene: TRBJ2-1; D gene: TRBD2; clone size: NA; V gene: TRBV18; CDR3 protein: CASSGLAVSSYNEQFF; CDR3 DNA: TGTGCCAGCTCAGGACTAGCGGTGAGCTCCTACAATGAGCAGTTCTTC
J gene: TRBJ2-7; D gene: NA; clone size: once; V gene: TRBV29-1; CDR3 protein: CSVTTQAGLSYEQYF; CDR3 DNA: TGCAGCGTTACGACACAAGCCGGCTTAAGCTACGAGCAGTACTTC
J gene: TRBJ1-4; D gene: NA; clone size: NA; V gene: TRBV7-9; CDR3 protein: CASSLNRVEKLFF; CDR3 DNA: TGTGCCAGCAGCTTAAACAGGGTTGAAAAACTGTTTTTT
J gene: TRBJ1-3; D gene: NA; clone size: NA; V gene: TRBV2; CDR3 protein: CASTYSGNTIYF; CDR3 DNA: TGTGCCAGCACATACAGTGGAAACACCATATATTTT
J gene: TRBJ2-1; D gene: NA; clone size: few; V gene: TRBV2; CDR3 protein: CASSPRDSAYNEQFF; CDR3 DNA: TGTGCCAGCAGCCCCCGGGACTCTGCCTACAATGAGCAGTTCTTC
J gene: TRBJ2-2; D gene: NA; clone size: NA; V gene: TRBV11-2; CDR3 protein: CASSPLLGVGGTGELFF; CDR3 DNA: TGTGCCAGCAGCCCCTTGTTGGGAGTCGGAGGGACCGGGGAGCTGTTTTTT
J gene: TRBJ1-4; D gene: NA; clone size: few; V gene: TRBV30; CDR3 protein: CAWSPRQQTNEKLFF; CDR3 DNA: TGTGCCTGGAGTCCCCGACAGCAAACTAATGAAAAACTGTTTTTT
J gene: TRBJ1-1; D gene: TRBD1; clone size: NA; V gene: TRBV6-5; CDR3 protein: CASSQRQGRAFF; CDR3 DNA: TGTGCCAGCAGTCAGCGACAGGGACGGGCTTTCTTT
J gene: TRBJ2-2; D gene: NA; clone size: once; V gene: TRBV7-9; CDR3 protein: CASSLRLGLDANTGELFF; CDR3 DNA: TGTGCCAGCAGCTTAAGGTTAGGTCTAGACGCGAACACCGGGGAGCTGTTTTTT
J gene: TRBJ2-3; D gene: TRBD1; clone size: NA; V gene: TRBV19; CDR3 protein: CASSDRGEGTDTQYF; CDR3 DNA: TGTGCCAGTTCTGACAGGGGCGAAGGCACAGATACGCAGTATTTT
J gene: TRBJ2-4; D gene: NA; clone size: NA; V gene: TRBV5-6; CDR3 protein: CASSFTTLATAAHIQYF; CDR3 DNA: TGTGCCAGCAGCTTTACAACACTAGCAACCGCGGCCCACATTCAGTACTTC
J gene: TRBJ1-1; D gene: TRBD1; clone size: NA; V gene: TRBV7-9; CDR3 protein: CASSLEWGQGNTEAFF; CDR3 DNA: TGTGCCAGCAGCTTAGAATGGGGACAGGGGAACACTGAAGCTTTCTTT
J gene: TRBJ2-2; D gene: TRBD1; clone size: few; V gene: TRBV3-1/TRBV3-2; CDR3 protein: CASSKGQGRAGELFF; CDR3 DNA: TGTGCCAGCAGCAAAGGACAGGGTCGCGCCGGGGAGCTGTTTTTT
J gene: TRBJ1-3; D gene: NA; clone size: once; V gene: TRBV27; CDR3 protein: CASSFLPGAGNTIYF; CDR3 DNA: TGTGCCAGCAGTTTCCTCCCAGGGGCTGGAAACACCATATATTTT
J gene: TRBJ2-1; D gene: TRBD1; clone size: NA; V gene: TRBV6-5; CDR3 protein: CASRGETGAGKQFF; CDR3 DNA: TGTGCCAGCAGAGGAGAGACAGGGGCGGGTAAGCAGTTCTTC
J gene: TRBJ1-3; D gene: NA; clone size: many; V gene: TRBV30; CDR3 protein: CAWSVGTPGNTIYF; CDR3 DNA: TGTGCCTGGAGTGTTGGGACACCTGGAAACACCATATATTTT
J gene: TRBJ1-1; D gene: TRBD1; clone size: NA; V gene: TRBV6-5; CDR3 protein: CASSYRGLLNTEAFF; CDR3 DNA: TGTGCCAGCAGTTACAGGGGGCTTTTGAACACTGAAGCTTTCTTT
J gene: TRBJ1-2; D gene: TRBD1; clone size: NA; V gene: TRBV28; CDR3 protein: CASSLLQGAVGYTF; CDR3 DNA: TGTGCCAGCAGTTTATTACAGGGGGCGGTTGGCTACACCTTC
J gene: TRBJ2-1; D gene: NA; clone size: NA; V gene: TRBV5-1; CDR3 protein: CASSLFPGEQFF; CDR3 DNA: TGCGCCAGCAGCTTGTTCCCGGGAGAGCAGTTCTTC
J gene: TRBJ2-2; D gene: TRBD2; clone size: NA; V gene: TRBV28; CDR3 protein: CATGGLAGVGGPTGELFF; CDR3 DNA: TGTGCCACCGGGGGACTAGCGGGAGTTGGGGGCCCCACCGGGGAGCTGTTTTTT
J gene: TRBJ1-5; D gene: TRBD1; clone size: NA; V gene: TRBV7-8; CDR3 protein: CASSSQGGANQPQHF; CDR3 DNA: TGTGCCAGCAGCTCCCAGGGGGGCGCCAATCAGCCCCAGCATTTT
J gene: TRBJ2-1; D gene: TRBD2; clone size: NA; V gene: TRBV11-2; CDR3 protein: CASSRGLAVDPEQFF; CDR3 DNA: TGTGCCAGCAGCCGAGGACTAGCGGTAGACCCTGAGCAGTTCTTC
J gene: TRBJ1-1; D gene: NA; clone size: few; V gene: TRBV6-5; CDR3 protein: CASSSTGTKNTEAFF; CDR3 DNA: TGTGCCAGCAGTTCGACAGGAACGAAGAACACTGAAGCTTTCTTT